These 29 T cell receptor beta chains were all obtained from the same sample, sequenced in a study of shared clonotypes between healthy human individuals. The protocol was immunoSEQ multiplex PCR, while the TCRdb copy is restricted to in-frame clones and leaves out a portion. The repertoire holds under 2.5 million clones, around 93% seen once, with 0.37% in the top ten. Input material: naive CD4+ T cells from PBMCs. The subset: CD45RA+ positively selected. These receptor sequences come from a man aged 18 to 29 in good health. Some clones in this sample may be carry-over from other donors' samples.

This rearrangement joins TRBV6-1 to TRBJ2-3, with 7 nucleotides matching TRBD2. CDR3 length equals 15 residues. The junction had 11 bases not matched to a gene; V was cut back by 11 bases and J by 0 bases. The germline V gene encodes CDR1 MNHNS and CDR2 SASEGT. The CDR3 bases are TGTGCCGCTGGGGGAGGGCTGGGAAGCACAGATACGCAGTATTTT. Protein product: CAAGGGLGSTDTQYF.

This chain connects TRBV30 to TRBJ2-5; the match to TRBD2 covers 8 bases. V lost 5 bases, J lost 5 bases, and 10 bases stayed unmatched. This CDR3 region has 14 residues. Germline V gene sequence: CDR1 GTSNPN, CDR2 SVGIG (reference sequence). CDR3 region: CAWRLARVGETQYF. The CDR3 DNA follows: TGTGCCTGGCGACTAGCGCGGGTGGGGGAGACCCAGTACTTC.

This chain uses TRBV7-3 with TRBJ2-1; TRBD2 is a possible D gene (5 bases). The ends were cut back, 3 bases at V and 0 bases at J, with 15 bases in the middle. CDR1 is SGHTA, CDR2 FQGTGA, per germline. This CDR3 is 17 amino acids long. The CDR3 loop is CASSFTRVGSSYNEQFF. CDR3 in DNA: TGTGCCAGCAGCTTCACCCGGGTGGGGAGCTCCTACAATGAGCAGTTCTTC.

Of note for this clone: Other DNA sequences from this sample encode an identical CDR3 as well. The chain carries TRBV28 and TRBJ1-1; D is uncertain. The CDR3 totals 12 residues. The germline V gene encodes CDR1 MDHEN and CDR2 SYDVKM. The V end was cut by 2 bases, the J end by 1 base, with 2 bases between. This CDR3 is CASSLANTEAFF. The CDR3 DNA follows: TGTGCCAGCAGTTTAGCGAACACTGAAGCTTTCTTT.

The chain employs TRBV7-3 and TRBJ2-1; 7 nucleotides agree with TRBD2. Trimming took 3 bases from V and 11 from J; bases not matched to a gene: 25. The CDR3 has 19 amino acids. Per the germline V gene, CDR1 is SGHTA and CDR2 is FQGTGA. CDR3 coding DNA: TGTGCCAGCAGCTTGGGTTATTTTGAGGGAGGGGACGACGGGAGTAAGCAGTTCTTC. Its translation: CASSLGYFEGGDDGSKQFF.

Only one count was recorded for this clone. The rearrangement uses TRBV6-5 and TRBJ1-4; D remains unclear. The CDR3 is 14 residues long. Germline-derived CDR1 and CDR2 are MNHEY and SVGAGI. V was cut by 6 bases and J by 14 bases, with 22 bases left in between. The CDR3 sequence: CASSEGPATRMLFF. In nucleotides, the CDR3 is TGTGCCAGCAGCGAAGGTCCAGCCACCCGTATGCTGTTTTTT.

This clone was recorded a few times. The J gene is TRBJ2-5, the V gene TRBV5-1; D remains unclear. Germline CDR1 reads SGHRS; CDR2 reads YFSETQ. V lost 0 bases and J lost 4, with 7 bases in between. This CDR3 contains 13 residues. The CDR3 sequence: CASSLAPPETQYF. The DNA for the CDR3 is TGCGCCAGCAGCTTGGCCCCCCCAGAGACCCAGTACTTC.

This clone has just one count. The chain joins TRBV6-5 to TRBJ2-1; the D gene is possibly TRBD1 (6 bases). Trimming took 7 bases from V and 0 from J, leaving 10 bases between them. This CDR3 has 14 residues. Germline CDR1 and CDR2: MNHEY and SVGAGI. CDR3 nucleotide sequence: TGTGCCAGCAAGGGGGTGGGCTCCTACAATGAGCAGTTCTTC. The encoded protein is CASKGVGSYNEQFF.

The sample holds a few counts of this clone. The CDR3 protein is CASSWGGNTEAFF. CDR3 in DNA: TGTGCCAGCAGCTGGGGGGGGAACACTGAAGCTTTCTTT. This chain uses TRBV7-2 with TRBJ1-1; D might be TRBD1 (5 bases). The CDR3 sequence is 13 residues long. V lost 4 bases and J 1 base, leaving 7 bases between the germline ends. In germline, CDR1 is SGHTA, CDR2 FQGNSA.

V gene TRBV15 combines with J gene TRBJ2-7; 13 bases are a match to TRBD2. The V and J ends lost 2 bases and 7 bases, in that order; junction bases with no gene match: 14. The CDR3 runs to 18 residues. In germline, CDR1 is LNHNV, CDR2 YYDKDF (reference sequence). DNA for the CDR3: TGTGCCACCAGCAGACCGCAGGGACTAGCGGGATCGGGGGGTGAGCAGTACTTC. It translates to CATSRPQGLAGSGGEQYF.

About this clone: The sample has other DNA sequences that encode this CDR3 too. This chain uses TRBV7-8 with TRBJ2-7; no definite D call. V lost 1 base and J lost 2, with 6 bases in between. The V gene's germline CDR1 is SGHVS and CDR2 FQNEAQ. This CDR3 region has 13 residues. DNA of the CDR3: TGTGCCAGCAGCTTAGACAGAGCCTACGAGCAGTACTTC. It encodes CASSLDRAYEQYF. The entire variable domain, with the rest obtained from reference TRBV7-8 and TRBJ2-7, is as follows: GAGVSQSPRYKVAKRGQDVALRCDPISGHVSLFWYQQALGQGPEFLTYFQNEAQLDKSGLPSDRFFAERPEGSVSTLKIQRTQQEDSAVYLCASSLDRAYEQYFGPGTRLTVT.

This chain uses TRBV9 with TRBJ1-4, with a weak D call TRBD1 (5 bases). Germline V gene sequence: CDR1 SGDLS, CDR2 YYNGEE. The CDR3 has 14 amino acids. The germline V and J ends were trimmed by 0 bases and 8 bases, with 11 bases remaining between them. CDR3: CASSVGAGGEKLFF. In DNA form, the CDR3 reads TGTGCCAGCAGCGTAGGGGCGGGGGGAGAAAAACTGTTTTTT.

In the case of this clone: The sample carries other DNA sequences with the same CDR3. CDR3: CASSLATAQETQYF. The CDR3, as DNA: TGCGCCAGCAGCTTGGCGACAGCCCAAGAGACCCAGTACTTC. V is TRBV5-1 and J is TRBJ2-5; D may be TRBD1 (5 bases). V was shortened by 0 bases and J by 1 base, with 7 bases between the two germline ends. The CDR3 runs 14 residues. Germline assignment: CDR1 SGHRS and CDR2 YFSETQ.

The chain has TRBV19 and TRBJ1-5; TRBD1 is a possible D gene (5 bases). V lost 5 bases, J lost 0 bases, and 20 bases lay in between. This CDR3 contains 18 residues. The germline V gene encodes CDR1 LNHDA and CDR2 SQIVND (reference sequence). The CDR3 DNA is TGTGCCAGTAGTCAGACAGACCTTCAAGTAATTAGCAATCAGCCCCAGCATTTT. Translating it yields CASSQTDLQVISNQPQHF. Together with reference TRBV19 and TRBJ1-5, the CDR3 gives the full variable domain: DGGITQSPKYLFRKEGQNVTLSCEQNLNHDAMYWYRQDPGQGLRLIYYSQIVNDFQKGDIAEGYSVSREKKESFPLTVTSAQKNPTAFYLCASSQTDLQVISNQPQHFGDGTRLSIL.

CDR3 protein: CASSYSSGDTGEQYF. CDR3 DNA sequence: TGTGCCAGCAGTTACTCGAGCGGGGACACGGGGGAGCAGTACTTC. The rearrangement links TRBV6-5 to TRBJ2-7, with a tentative D call TRBD2 (7 bases). This CDR3 contains 15 residues. Trimming stripped 0 bases from V and 7 bases from J, with 16 bases between. CDR1 and CDR2 from the germline V gene are MNHEY and SVGAGI.

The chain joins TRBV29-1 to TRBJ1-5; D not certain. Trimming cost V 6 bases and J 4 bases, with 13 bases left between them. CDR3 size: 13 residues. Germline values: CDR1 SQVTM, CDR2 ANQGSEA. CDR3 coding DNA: TGCAGCGTACAATGGGGAGCTAATCAGCCCCAGCATTTT. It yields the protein CSVQWGANQPQHF.

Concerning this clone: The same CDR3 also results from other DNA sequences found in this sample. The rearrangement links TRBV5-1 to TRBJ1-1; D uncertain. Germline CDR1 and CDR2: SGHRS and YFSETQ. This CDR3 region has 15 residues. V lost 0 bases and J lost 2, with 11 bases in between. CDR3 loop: CASSLEPGLNTEAFF. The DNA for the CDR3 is TGCGCCAGCAGCTTGGAGCCAGGATTAAACACTGAAGCTTTCTTT.

The CDR3 sequence: CASSLDGRGYEQYF. CDR3 DNA sequence: TGCGCCAGCAGCTTGGATGGCAGGGGATACGAGCAGTACTTC. V gene TRBV5-1 combines with J gene TRBJ2-7; a possible D gene is TRBD1 (6 bases). Trimming took 0 bases from V and 4 from J, leaving 11 bases between them. CDR3 length: 14 amino acids. The V gene's germline CDR1 is SGHRS and CDR2 YFSETQ.

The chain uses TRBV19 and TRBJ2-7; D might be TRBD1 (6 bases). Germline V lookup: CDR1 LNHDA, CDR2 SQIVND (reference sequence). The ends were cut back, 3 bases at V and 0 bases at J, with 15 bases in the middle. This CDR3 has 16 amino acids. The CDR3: CASSIRGTGSSYEQYF. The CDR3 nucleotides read TGTGCCAGTAGTATCAGGGGAACAGGGAGCTCCTACGAGCAGTACTTC.

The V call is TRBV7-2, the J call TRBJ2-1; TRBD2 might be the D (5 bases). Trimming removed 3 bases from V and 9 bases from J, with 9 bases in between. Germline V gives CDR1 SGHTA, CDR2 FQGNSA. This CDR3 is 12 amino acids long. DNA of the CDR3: TGTGCCAGCAGCTTCCTCGGGATTGAGCAGTTCTTC. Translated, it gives CASSFLGIEQFF. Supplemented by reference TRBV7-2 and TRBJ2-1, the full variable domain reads GAGVSQSPSNKVTEKGKDVELRCDPISGHTALYWYRQSLGQGLEFLIYFQGNSAPDKSGLPSDRFSAERTGGSVSTLTIQRTQQEDSAVYLCASSFLGIEQFFGPGTRLTVL.

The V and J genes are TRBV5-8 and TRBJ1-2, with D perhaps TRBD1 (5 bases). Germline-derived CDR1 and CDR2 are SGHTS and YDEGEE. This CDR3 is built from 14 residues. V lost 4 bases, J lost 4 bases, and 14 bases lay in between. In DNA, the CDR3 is TGTGCCAGCAGCCCTCTCGCGGGACCCTATGGCTACACCTTC. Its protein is CASSPLAGPYGYTF.

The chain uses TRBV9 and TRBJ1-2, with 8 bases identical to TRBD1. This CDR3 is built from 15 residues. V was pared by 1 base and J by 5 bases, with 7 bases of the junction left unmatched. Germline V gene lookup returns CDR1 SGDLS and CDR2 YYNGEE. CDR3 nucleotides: TGTGCCAGCAGCGTACGGGCAGGGGGCCATTATGGCTACACCTTC. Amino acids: CASSVRAGGHYGYTF.

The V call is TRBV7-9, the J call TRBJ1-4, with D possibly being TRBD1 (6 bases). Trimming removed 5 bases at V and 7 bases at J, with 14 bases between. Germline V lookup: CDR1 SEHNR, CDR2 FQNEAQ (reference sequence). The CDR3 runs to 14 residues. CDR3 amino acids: CASSRPGASEKLFF. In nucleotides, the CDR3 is TGTGCCAGCAGCCGCCCGGGGGCGAGTGAAAAACTGTTTTTT.

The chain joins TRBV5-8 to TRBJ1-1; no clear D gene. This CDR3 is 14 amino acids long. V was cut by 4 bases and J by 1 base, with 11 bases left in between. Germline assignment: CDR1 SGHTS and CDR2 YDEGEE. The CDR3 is CASSPWRTNTEAFF. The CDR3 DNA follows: TGTGCCAGCAGCCCGTGGCGGACGAACACTGAAGCTTTCTTT. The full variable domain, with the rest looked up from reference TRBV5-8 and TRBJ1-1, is EAGVTQSPTHLIKTRGQQATLRCSPISGHTSVYWYQQALGLGLQFLLWYDEGEERNRGNFPPRFSGRQFPNYSSELNVNALELEDSALYLCASSPWRTNTEAFFGQGTRLTVV.

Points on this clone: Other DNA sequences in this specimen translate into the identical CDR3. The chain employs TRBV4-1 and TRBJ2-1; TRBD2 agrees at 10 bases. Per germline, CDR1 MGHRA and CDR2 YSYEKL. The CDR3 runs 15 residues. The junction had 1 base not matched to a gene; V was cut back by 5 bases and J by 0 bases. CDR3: CASSSSGSSYNEQFF. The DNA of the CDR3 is TGCGCCAGCAGCTCTAGCGGGAGCTCCTACAATGAGCAGTTCTTC.

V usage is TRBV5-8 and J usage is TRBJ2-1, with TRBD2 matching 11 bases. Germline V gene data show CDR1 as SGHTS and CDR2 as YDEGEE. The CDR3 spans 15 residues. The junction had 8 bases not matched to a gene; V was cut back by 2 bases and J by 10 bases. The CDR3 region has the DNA TGTGCCAGCAGCTTAGGACTAGCGGGCGGTTTCGAGCAGTTCTTC. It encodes CASSLGLAGGFEQFF.

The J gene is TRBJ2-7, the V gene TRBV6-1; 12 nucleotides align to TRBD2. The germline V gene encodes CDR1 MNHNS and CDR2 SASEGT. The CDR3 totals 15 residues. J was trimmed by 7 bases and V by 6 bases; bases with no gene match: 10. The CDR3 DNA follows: TGTGCCAGCAGAATCGGACTAGCGGGAACGGGGGAGCAGTACTTC. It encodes CASRIGLAGTGEQYF.

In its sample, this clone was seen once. The CDR3 nucleotides are TGTGCCAGTAGTATCACCCACTTGGGGGCCTACAATGAGCAGTTCTTC. Amino acids: CASSITHLGAYNEQFF. V and J are TRBV19 and TRBJ2-1; either TRBD1 or TRBD2 may supply D (5 bases each). Germline CDR1 LNHDA, CDR2 SQIVND (reference sequence). The CDR3 spans 16 residues. The germline V and J ends were trimmed by 3 bases and 2 bases, with 14 bases remaining between them.

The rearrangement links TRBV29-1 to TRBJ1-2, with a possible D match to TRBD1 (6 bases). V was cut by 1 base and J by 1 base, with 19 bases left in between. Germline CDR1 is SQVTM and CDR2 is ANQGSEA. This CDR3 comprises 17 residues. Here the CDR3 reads CSVEGYGGLLGNYGYTF. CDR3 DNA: TGCAGCGTTGAAGGCTACGGGGGGCTTTTAGGTAACTATGGCTACACCTTC.